Following are 29 T cell receptor beta chains from one sample sequenced in a study of control samples from healthy donors and cancer patients. Clones were sequenced by immunoSEQ multiplex PCR, and TCRdb holds only the in-frame ones, with some missing. Of 100,000 or so clones listed, 83% are singletons. The material sequenced was blood. The receptors shown here come from a woman between 50 and 59 years old in good health.

Comments on this clone: Other DNA variants within this sample encode the same CDR3. This chain connects TRBV7-3 to TRBJ2-2; 9 nucleotides align to TRBD1. This CDR3 is built from 15 residues. Germline lookup yields CDR1 SGHTA and CDR2 FQGTGA. Trimming cost V 5 bases and J 6 bases; bases outside gene matches: 7. The CDR3 region has the DNA TGTGCCAGCAGCCGAGGACAGGGGCGGTCCGGGGAGCTGTTTTTT. It codes for CASSRGQGRSGELFF.

The chain combines TRBV28 with TRBJ1-1; maybe TRBD1 (5 bases). Per germline, CDR1 MDHEN and CDR2 SYDVKM. V lost 5 bases and J lost 1, with 11 bases in between. The CDR3 loop spans 14 amino acids. The CDR3 bases are TGTGCCAGCAGTCCCCACGGACAGAACACTGAAGCTTTCTTT. Translation gives CASSPHGQNTEAFF.

The chain employs TRBV12-5 and TRBJ1-1; D is perhaps TRBD1 (6 bases). The germline V gene encodes CDR1 LGHNT and CDR2 FRNRAP. This CDR3 has 15 amino acids. Trimming stripped 5 bases from V and 0 bases from J, with 13 bases between. The CDR3 loop reads CASGGGDILNTEAFF. The CDR3 DNA sequence: TGTGCTAGTGGTGGGGGGGACATCCTGAACACTGAAGCTTTCTTT.

Remarks on this clone: Compared with germline, one end of the junction differs, possibly owing to a read error. The chain uses TRBV11-3 and TRBJ1-4, with D unclear. CDR1 is SGHNT and CDR2 is YENEEA in the germline V gene. The CDR3 runs 14 residues. The CDR3 loop reads CASSIEAGGGKLFF. CDR3 nucleotides: TGTGCCAGCAGCATAGAGGCGGGAGGAGGAAAACTGTTTTTT.

As regards this clone: The sample holds other DNA sequences that translate to the same CDR3. This chain uses TRBV4-1 with TRBJ2-5, with TRBD2 matching 9 bases. Germline loops: CDR1 MGHRA, CDR2 YSYEKL. V shed 3 bases, J shed 5 bases, and the junction held 7 bases outside the gene matches. This CDR3 spans 15 amino acids. The CDR3 coding sequence is TGCGCCAGCAGCCAGCAAGGGACTAGCCAGGAGACCCAGTACTTC. It yields the protein CASSQQGTSQETQYF.

V is TRBV7-2 and J is TRBJ2-7; D not resolved. V gave up 1 base and J gave up 2 bases, with 12 bases separating them. Germline V gene lookup returns CDR1 SGHTA and CDR2 FQGNSA. The CDR3 loop spans 15 amino acids. This CDR3 is CASSLVGQDTYEQYF. CDR3 bases: TGTGCCAGCAGCTTAGTAGGGCAGGATACCTACGAGCAGTACTTC.

V usage is TRBV5-5 and J usage is TRBJ1-5, with 8 bases lining up with TRBD1. Germline assignment: CDR1 SGHKS and CDR2 YYEKEE (reference sequence). J gave up 3 bases and V 4 bases, and 6 bases lay outside the gene matches. The CDR3 is 15 amino acids. CDR3 residues: CASSPGQGPNQPQHF. The CDR3 bases are TGTGCCAGCAGCCCAGGACAGGGACCCAATCAGCCCCAGCATTTT.

The chain uses TRBV11-2 and TRBJ1-1, with D unresolved. V was shortened by 1 base and J by 1 base, with 10 bases between the two germline ends. Germline V CDR1 and CDR2: SGHAT, FQNNGV. The length of the CDR3 is 15 residues. The CDR3 protein is CASSLVFAPNTEAFF. For the CDR3, the DNA is TGTGCCAGCAGCTTAGTTTTTGCGCCGAACACTGAAGCTTTCTTT. Together with reference TRBV11-2 and TRBJ1-1, the CDR3 gives the full variable domain: EAGVAQSPRYKIIEKRQSVAFWCNPISGHATLYWYQQILGQGPKLLIQFQNNGVVDDSQLPKDRFSAERLKGVDSTLKIQPAKLEDSAVYLCASSLVFAPNTEAFFGQGTRLTVV.

The chain couples TRBV19 to TRBJ2-2; no definite D call. Trimming pared 1 base from V and 3 bases from J, leaving 12 bases between. The length of the CDR3 is 16 residues. Germline CDR1 is LNHDA and CDR2 is SQIVND (reference sequence). The CDR3 spells CASSIGQVLDTGELFF. The CDR3 region has the DNA TGTGCCAGTAGTATAGGTCAGGTCCTCGACACCGGGGAGCTGTTTTTT.

The V gene is TRBV6-5, the J gene TRBJ1-2, with D unclear. Trimming stripped 0 bases from V and 6 bases from J, with 11 bases between. The CDR3 covers 14 residues. Germline lookup yields CDR1 MNHEY and CDR2 SVGAGI. This chain's CDR3 is CASSYSPRSNGYTF. The CDR3 DNA sequence: TGTGCCAGCAGTTACTCGCCCAGGAGTAATGGCTACACCTTC.

J is TRBJ2-3 and V is TRBV19, with 7 bases lining up with TRBD2. V shed 2 bases and J 5 bases; nucleotides not matched to a gene: 7. Germline V gene sequence: CDR1 LNHDA, CDR2 SQIVND (reference sequence). This CDR3 has 15 amino acids. The CDR3 loop reads CASSIRLASGDTQYF. The CDR3 nucleotides are TGTGCCAGTAGTATAAGACTAGCTTCGGGAGATACGCAGTATTTT.

V gene TRBV7-9 combines with J gene TRBJ2-7, with D tentatively TRBD1 (5 bases). Germline assignment: CDR1 SEHNR and CDR2 FQNEAQ (reference sequence). The V end was cut by 1 base, the J end by 3 bases, with 13 bases between. The CDR3 contains 15 residues. The CDR3 nucleotides are TGTGCCAGCAGCTTAGTAATTGGTGACAGCTACGAGCAGTACTTC. Translation: CASSLVIGDSYEQYF.

This chain links TRBV7-2 with TRBJ1-6, with 7 bases fitting TRBD1. The ends lost 2 bases at V and 12 bases at J; junction bases unmatched: 1. This CDR3 contains 12 residues. The germline V gene encodes CDR1 SGHTA and CDR2 FQGNSA. CDR3 sequence reads: CASSLRGQPLHF. DNA for the CDR3: TGTGCCAGCAGCTTAAGGGGGCAACCCCTCCACTTT.

Concerning this clone itself: Relative to the germline gene, one junction end is altered; a read error may explain this. The rearrangement links TRBV20-1 to TRBJ2-7; D gene ambiguous. This CDR3 has 11 amino acids. Germline CDR1 and CDR2: DFQATT and SNEGSKA (reference sequence). The CDR3 loop reads CRARMANEQYF. CDR3 in DNA: TGCCGTGCTAGGATGGCGAACGAGCAGTACTTC.

This clone was found once. The chain carries TRBV19 and TRBJ2-1; D possibly corresponds to TRBD2 (5 bases). Per the germline V gene, CDR1 is LNHDA and CDR2 is SQIVND (reference sequence). The CDR3 sequence is 12 residues long. V gave up 2 bases and J gave up 9 bases, with 8 bases separating them. For the CDR3, the DNA is TGTGCCAGTAGTATAACTAGGTCTGAGCAGTTCTTC. It specifies CASSITRSEQFF.

The chain couples TRBV7-9 to TRBJ2-7; no firm D call. The germline CDR1 and CDR2 sequences are SEHNR and FQNEAQ (reference sequence). The V end lost 4 bases, the J end lost 4 bases, and 5 bases lay between the germline ends. The CDR3 extends over 11 amino acids. The CDR3 loop is CASSWQYEQYF. The CDR3 nucleotides read TGTGCCAGCAGCTGGCAATACGAGCAGTACTTC.

J is TRBJ1-3 and V is TRBV28; D remains unclear. Germline CDR1 reads MDHEN; CDR2 reads SYDVKM. Trimming took off 2 bases at V and 5 bases at J, with 13 bases between the two ends. The CDR3 runs to 15 residues. CDR3 DNA: TGTGCCAGCAGTTTAACAGCTGGGAGCCGAAACACCATATATTTT. It specifies CASSLTAGSRNTIYF.

The CDR3 DNA follows: TGTGCCACCAGTGGGCTAGCGGGGAAAGAGACCCAGTACTTC. The encoded protein is CATSGLAGKETQYF. The chain links TRBV24-1 to TRBJ2-5; 9 bases fit TRBD2. This CDR3 comprises 14 residues. Losses at the gene ends were 5 bases for V and 3 bases for J; bases not matched to a gene: 3. From germline, CDR1 is KGHDR and CDR2 SFDVKD.

This rearrangement joins TRBV9 to TRBJ2-7, with 9 bases that match TRBD1. V was pared by 3 bases and J by 2 bases, with 3 bases of the junction left unmatched. CDR3 size: 14 residues. The germline CDR1 and CDR2 sequences are SGDLS and YYNGEE. The CDR3 sequence is CASSEQGAAYEQYF. In DNA, the CDR3 is TGTGCCAGCAGCGAACAGGGGGCCGCCTACGAGCAGTACTTC.

This clone turned up a few times. This chain joins TRBV6-2 or TRBV6-3 and TRBJ2-7; TRBD2 is a possible D gene (5 bases). V was trimmed by 6 bases and J by 7 bases, leaving 19 bases between them. The V gene's germline CDR1 is MNHEY and CDR2 SVGEGT. CDR3 length: 14 amino acids. CDR3: CASSLGDRLVEQYF. CDR3 nucleotide sequence: TGTGCCAGCAGCCTCGGGGATCGCCTCGTTGAGCAGTACTTC.

V gene TRBV7-9 combines with J gene TRBJ2-1, with D tentatively TRBD2 (5 bases). Per germline, CDR1 SEHNR and CDR2 FQNEAQ (reference sequence). Deletions cut 0 bases from V and 0 bases from J, with 12 bases between. The CDR3 totals 17 residues. CDR3 bases: TGTGCCAGCAGCTTAGCGCAAGGCGGGCTCTCCTACAATGAGCAGTTCTTC. It specifies CASSLAQGGLSYNEQFF.

This chain connects TRBV7-9 to TRBJ1-5; D unclear. CDR3 length: 12 amino acids. With 1 base removed from V and 6 bases from J, the gap between germline ends came to 4 bases. Germline-derived CDR1 and CDR2 are SEHNR and FQNEAQ (reference sequence). The CDR3 DNA is TGTGCCAGCAGCTTAGGATCTCAGCCCCAGCATTTT. Translating it yields CASSLGSQPQHF.

CDR3 sequence (DNA): TGTGCCAGTAGTTTGAATACGGGACAGGGGAACTATGGCTACACCTTC. It translates to CASSLNTGQGNYGYTF. The V and J genes are TRBV19 and TRBJ1-2, with 10 nucleotides matching TRBD1. The CDR3 length is 16 residues. CDR1 is LNHDA and CDR2 is SQIVND in the germline V gene (reference sequence). The V gene end was trimmed by 5 bases and the J gene end by 2 bases; junction bases not matched to a gene: 8.

The CDR3: CASSYSWNTEAFF. The CDR3 nucleotides read TGTGCCAGCAGTTACTCCTGGAACACTGAAGCTTTCTTT. The J gene is TRBJ1-1, the V gene TRBV6-5, with D unclear. The CDR3 is made up of 13 amino acids. Trimming pared 0 bases from V and 1 base from J, leaving 3 bases between. Germline lookup yields CDR1 MNHEY and CDR2 SVGAGI.

This CDR3 is CAWSVTTEAFF. CDR3 bases: TGTGCCTGGAGTGTAACTACTGAAGCTTTCTTT. The chain joins TRBV30 to TRBJ1-1; D gene uncertain. CDR3 length: 11 amino acids. V was cut by 0 bases and J by 5 bases, with 4 bases left in between. CDR1 and CDR2 from the germline V gene are GTSNPN and SVGIG (reference sequence).

This clone was seen a few times. The same CDR3 also results from other DNA sequences found in this sample. The chain employs TRBV6-2 or TRBV6-3 and TRBJ1-1; D uncertain. The CDR3 sequence is 12 residues long. Germline V gene sequence: CDR1 MNHEY, CDR2 SVGEGT. Trimming took off 2 bases at V and 4 bases at J, with 5 bases between the two ends. The CDR3 loop is CASSYGRTEAFF. The CDR3 DNA reads as TGTGCCAGCAGTTACGGACGCACTGAAGCTTTCTTT.

This rearrangement joins TRBV4-3 to TRBJ1-2; 7 bases map to TRBD1. The CDR3 has 14 residues. Germline assignment: CDR1 LGHNA and CDR2 YSLEER. J lost 8 bases, V lost 4 bases, and 10 bases had no gene match. The CDR3 protein is CASSPQVDRDGYTF. CDR3 in DNA: TGCGCCAGCAGCCCCCAGGTCGACAGGGACGGCTACACCTTC.

V gene TRBV24-1 combines with J gene TRBJ2-5; 9 positions match TRBD1. V shed 6 bases, J shed 2 bases, and the junction held 6 bases outside the gene matches. CDR3 length equals 15 residues. Looked up from germline, CDR1 is KGHDR and CDR2 is SFDVKD. The DNA for the CDR3 is TGTGCCACCAGTCCCGGGACAGGGTTACAAGAGACCCAGTACTTC. Residues: CATSPGTGLQETQYF.

Regarding this clone: Sequence at one end of the junction differs from germline and may be a read error. This sequence joins TRBV7-7 and TRBJ2-7; TRBD1 matches at 11 bases. CDR3 length: 14 residues. Germline CDR1 and CDR2: SSHAT and FNYEAQ (reference sequence). CDR3 loop: CASSPGQGGYEQYF. DNA for the CDR3: TGTGCTAGCAGCCCGGGACAGGGGGGCTACGAGCAGTACTTC.